The 16 T cell receptor beta chains listed next were all sequenced from one sample in a study of OX40 agonist ivuxolimab in advanced cancers. Profiled with immunoSEQ multiplex PCR; TCRdb holds only in-frame clones, not every one. The data show 60,000 to 75,000 clones, about 85% seen once. The specimen was CD4+ or CD8+ T cells sorted from blood, collected in a trial of the OX40 agonist ivuxolimab. These receptors were taken from an adult with an advanced solid tumor such as melanoma, head and neck, liver or kidney cancer.

This clone was detected only once. The chain is built from TRBV2 and TRBJ2-1; TRBD2 agrees at 13 bases. Germline loops: CDR1 SNHLY, CDR2 FYNNEI. CDR3 size: 18 residues. After removal of 6 bases from V and 6 bases from J, the junction contained 14 bases not matched to a gene. The CDR3 is CASRPGLAGVRTSNEQFF. The CDR3 bases are TGTGCCAGCAGACCCGGACTAGCGGGAGTTCGAACAAGCAATGAGCAGTTCTTC.

This clone was detected only a few times. The chain couples TRBV27 to TRBJ2-2; 12 nucleotides agree with TRBD2. The CDR3 runs to 17 residues. After removal of 5 bases from V and 3 bases from J, the junction contained 7 bases not matched to a gene. The germline V gene encodes CDR1 MNHEY and CDR2 SMNVEV (reference sequence). The CDR3 protein is CASSQLAGGGDTGELFF. The CDR3 region has the DNA TGTGCCAGCAGTCAACTAGCGGGGGGCGGGGACACCGGGGAGCTGTTTTTT.

The chain recombines TRBV29-1 with TRBJ2-2; TRBD1 or TRBD2 may be the D gene (5 bases each). The germline V gene has CDR1 SQVTM and CDR2 ANQGSEA. The V gene lost 4 bases and the J gene lost 4 bases, with 16 bases spanning the gap. The CDR3 runs 15 residues. For the CDR3, the DNA is TGCAGCGTTGTCGGGTTCGGGGCAGGCACCGGGGAGCTGTTTTTT. Protein sequence: CSVVGFGAGTGELFF.

V gene TRBV4-3 combines with J gene TRBJ1-4; no definite D call. Trimming cost V 0 bases and J 13 bases, with 21 bases left between them. The germline V gene encodes CDR1 LGHNA and CDR2 YSLEER. The length of the CDR3 is 16 residues. The CDR3 DNA follows: TGCGCCAGCAGCCAAGATCAGGTTCGGCGGCCGGAGGGACTGTTTTTT. It encodes CASSQDQVRRPEGLFF.

This clone was seen a handful of times. This chain links TRBV6-5 with TRBJ1-6; D is unclear. Per the germline V gene, CDR1 is MNHEY and CDR2 is SVGAGI. CDR3 length: 13 residues. The V end lost 0 bases, the J end lost 9 bases, and 6 bases lay between the germline ends. CDR3 in amino acids: CASSYSSGSPLHF. CDR3 in DNA: TGTGCCAGCAGTTACTCGTCAGGTTCACCCCTCCACTTT.

This chain connects TRBV7-9 to TRBJ1-1; TRBD1 is a possible D gene (5 bases). CDR3 length: 13 residues. The germline V gene encodes CDR1 SEHNR and CDR2 FQNEAQ (reference sequence). Trimming stripped 2 bases from V and 9 bases from J, with 13 bases between. CDR3 coding DNA: TGTGCCAGCAGCTTAATCGGGAGGGGAAAAGCTTTCTTT. Protein sequence: CASSLIGRGKAFF.

J is TRBJ2-1 and V is TRBV21-1; TRBD2, the table's D call, was not compared with the DNA. TRBV21-1 is shown as a pseudogene. CDR3 size: 15 residues. The CDR3 region is CASSNIAGVGNEQFF. The CDR3 DNA reads TGTGCCAGCAGCAACATAGCGGGAGTAGGCAATGAGCAGTTCTTC.

CDR3 amino acids: CASSLGQDVHGYTF. The CDR3 DNA sequence: TGCGCCAGCAGCTTGGGTCAAGATGTTCATGGCTACACCTTC. This sequence joins TRBV5-1 and TRBJ1-2; D gene unclear. This CDR3 comprises 14 residues. Germline CDR1 and CDR2: SGHRS and YFSETQ. The V gene lost 0 bases and the J gene lost 6 bases, with 12 bases spanning the gap.

The chain joins TRBV6-5 to TRBJ2-7; no definite D call. Trimming stripped 2 bases from V and 7 bases from J, with 9 bases between. Germline V gene data show CDR1 as MNHEY and CDR2 as SVGAGI. The CDR3 spans 12 residues. In DNA, the CDR3 is TGTGCCAGCAGTTACGAAGGGCTTGAGCAGTACTTC. Protein product: CASSYEGLEQYF.

The chain joins TRBV10-2 to TRBJ1-1, with TRBD1 as a possible D gene (6 bases). V lost 6 bases to trimming and J lost 3 bases, with 8 bases between them. The CDR3 runs 12 residues. Germline V gene lookup returns CDR1 WSHSY and CDR2 SAAADI. The CDR3 coding sequence is TGCGCCAGCAGATACAGGGACACTGAAGCTTTCTTT. Amino acid sequence: CASRYRDTEAFF.

This rearrangement joins TRBV30 to TRBJ2-3; possibly TRBD2 for D (5 bases). This CDR3 is 15 amino acids long. Germline CDR1 GTSNPN, CDR2 SVGIG (reference sequence). Trimming stripped 2 bases from V and 0 bases from J, with 12 bases between. The CDR3 reads CAWSKLAASTDTQYF. The CDR3 nucleotides are TGTGCCTGGAGTAAGCTAGCAGCTAGCACAGATACGCAGTATTTT.

The CDR3 loop is CASSPTTNEKLFF. The CDR3 bases are TGTGCCAGCTCACCGACAACTAATGAAAAACTGTTTTTT. The V gene is TRBV18, the J gene TRBJ1-4; D gene ambiguous. The CDR3 loop spans 13 amino acids. With 3 bases removed from V and 0 bases from J, the gap between germline ends came to 2 bases. CDR1 is KGHSH, CDR2 LQKENI, per germline.

The V and J genes are TRBV19 and TRBJ2-3, with D possibly matching TRBD1 (6 bases). The germline gives CDR1 LNHDA, CDR2 SQIVND (reference sequence). This CDR3 is built from 14 residues. Between the trimmed V and J ends, which lost 3 bases and 4 bases, there was a span of 11 bases. CDR3 amino acids: CASSIRTAADTQYF. DNA for the CDR3: TGTGCCAGTAGTATTCGGACAGCTGCAGATACGCAGTATTTT.

This rearrangement joins TRBV11-2 to TRBJ1-1, with unresolved D. The CDR3 extends over 13 amino acids. V lost 5 bases, J lost 10 bases, and 17 bases lay in between. Germline CDR1 SGHAT, CDR2 FQNNGV. The CDR3, as DNA: TGTGCCAGCAGCCCTTACACGAGCCTCGGAGCTTTCTTT. Translating gives CASSPYTSLGAFF. Using reference TRBV11-2 and TRBJ1-1 for the parts outside the CDR3, the full variable domain is EAGVAQSPRYKIIEKRQSVAFWCNPISGHATLYWYQQILGQGPKLLIQFQNNGVVDDSQLPKDRFSAERLKGVDSTLKIQPAKLEDSAVYLCASSPYTSLGAFFGQGTRLTVV.

This clone was observed a single time. The chain uses TRBV10-3 and TRBJ1-6, with D possibly being TRBD1 (6 bases). The germline gives CDR1 ENHRY, CDR2 SYGVKD. Trimming removed 7 bases at V and 6 bases at J, with 10 bases between. This CDR3 has 13 amino acids. CDR3 loop: CAINQDSNSPLHF. CDR3 DNA: TGTGCCATCAACCAGGACAGTAATTCACCCCTCCACTTT.

The chain links TRBV20-1 to TRBJ2-3; maybe TRBD2 (5 bases). CDR3 length: 11 amino acids. Trimming stripped 6 bases from V and 7 bases from J, with 11 bases between. Germline-derived CDR1 and CDR2 are DFQATT and SNEGSKA (reference sequence). Here the CDR3 reads CSALPGNTQYF. CDR3 in DNA: TGCAGTGCCCTACCCGGGAATACGCAGTATTTT.